Listed below are T cell receptor beta chains from one sample, sequenced in a study of radiation and T cells in renal cell carcinoma. Here immunoSEQ multiplex PCR was the method, and the copy in TCRdb shows in-frame clones only, minus some. This table holds about 170,000 clones, approximately 90% found once. Here the sequenced sample was blood, taken from a patient whose treatment included radiotherapy and nephrectomy. These receptors all stem from a woman in her 50s with renal cell carcinoma. Each CDR3 is given with its conserved first and last residue. Fields, in order: V gene, J gene, CDR3 protein.

v_gene: TRBV9
j_gene: TRBJ2-7
CDR3aa: CASSAGTIGYEQYF

v_gene: TRBV7-9
j_gene: TRBJ1-2
CDR3aa: CASSLRQGNYGYTF

v_gene: TRBV9
j_gene: TRBJ1-1
CDR3aa: CASSVGHRGAEAFF

v_gene: TRBV9
j_gene: TRBJ2-1
CDR3aa: CASSVHFEAGGVSYNEQFF

v_gene: TRBV6-5
j_gene: TRBJ2-2
CDR3aa: CASSYSWVTGELFF

v_gene: TRBV6-5
j_gene: TRBJ2-7
CDR3aa: CASSIAGGHSEQYF

v_gene: TRBV9
j_gene: TRBJ1-3
CDR3aa: CASSVESFGNTIYF

v_gene: TRBV18
j_gene: TRBJ1-1
CDR3aa: CASSPGKGRSAFF

v_gene: TRBV2
j_gene: TRBJ2-5
CDR3aa: CASNLLWGRETQYF

v_gene: TRBV6-1
j_gene: TRBJ1-2
CDR3aa: CASSPRTGPIYGYTF

v_gene: TRBV6-5
j_gene: TRBJ2-3
CDR3aa: CASSDWDRSTQYF

v_gene: TRBV13
j_gene: TRBJ2-5
CDR3aa: CASSLGETGGQEETQYF

v_gene: TRBV2
j_gene: TRBJ2-7
CDR3aa: CASSERTGEVAEQYF

v_gene: TRBV7-9
j_gene: TRBJ2-1
CDR3aa: CASSTSGTNEQFF

v_gene: TRBV10-3
j_gene: TRBJ1-4
CDR3aa: CAIGTGGATNEKLFF

v_gene: TRBV7-6
j_gene: TRBJ2-7
CDR3aa: CASSLTSGTYEQYF

v_gene: TRBV11-2
j_gene: TRBJ1-1
CDR3aa: CASSVQGARNTEAFF

v_gene: TRBV19
j_gene: TRBJ1-3
CDR3aa: CASSPRDSGSGNTIYF

v_gene: TRBV4-2
j_gene: TRBJ1-1
CDR3aa: CASSQSPGANTEAFF

v_gene: TRBV13
j_gene: TRBJ2-7
CDR3aa: CASSGRLAHSSYEQYF

v_gene: TRBV19
j_gene: TRBJ2-7
CDR3aa: CASSIGGRFPYEQYF

v_gene: TRBV19
j_gene: TRBJ2-3
CDR3aa: CASRTSGDTQYF

v_gene: TRBV4-3
j_gene: TRBJ2-5
CDR3aa: CASSQQGGQETQYF

v_gene: TRBV29-1
j_gene: TRBJ1-4
CDR3aa: CSVQNNNEKLFF

v_gene: TRBV7-6
j_gene: TRBJ2-5
CDR3aa: CASSSETGGAETQYF